What follows describes a single TCR beta chain. The authors produced TCR alpha and TCR beta cDNA libraries with sample barcodes and UMIs by 5'RACE using constant-segment primers. Via MiXCR, TCRdb re-called the 5' RACE reads, giving one row per CDR3 protein. The sample comprises over 70,000 distinct CDR3 sequences, around 13% of which are singletons, and around 27% rests with the top ten. Trimming removed 3 bases from V and 8 bases from J; junction bases left unmatched: 10. CDR1 and CDR2 (germline): SGHAT, FQNNGV. The CDR3 has 15 residues. These data originate in a study of T-cell memory formation after mild COVID-19.

The rearrangement links TRBV11-2 to TRBJ2-1, with 7 bases fitting TRBD2. The sequenced sample was PBMCs or a T cell subset sorted from them (not recorded which). The TCR sequence derives from an adult woman who had mild COVID-19 (a few samples of this study predate the infection). Cell type and time point are not known. CDR3 nucleotide sequence: TGTGCCAGCAGCTTGGGAGGGAGGGCCGTGGATGAGCAGTTCTTC. It yields the protein CASSLGGRAVDEQFF.